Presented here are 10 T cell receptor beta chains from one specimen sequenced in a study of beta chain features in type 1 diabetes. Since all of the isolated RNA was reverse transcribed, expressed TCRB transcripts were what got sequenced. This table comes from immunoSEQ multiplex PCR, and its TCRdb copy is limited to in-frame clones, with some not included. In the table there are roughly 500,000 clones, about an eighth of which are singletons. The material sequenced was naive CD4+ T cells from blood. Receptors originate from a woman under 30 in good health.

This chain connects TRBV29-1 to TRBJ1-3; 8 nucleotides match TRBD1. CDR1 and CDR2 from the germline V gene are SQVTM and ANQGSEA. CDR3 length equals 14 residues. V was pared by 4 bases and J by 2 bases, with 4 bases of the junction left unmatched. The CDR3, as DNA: TGCAGCGTTGTACCAGGGGGCGCTGGAAACACCATATATTTT. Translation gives CSVVPGGAGNTIYF.

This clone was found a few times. The CDR3 protein is CAISESLGGYTF. The CDR3 DNA reads as TGTGCCATCAGTGAGTCTTTAGGTGGCTACACCTTC. V usage is TRBV10-3 and J usage is TRBJ1-2, with D uncertain. Germline V gives CDR1 ENHRY, CDR2 SYGVKD. This CDR3 region has 12 residues. V was shortened by 0 bases and J by 7 bases, with 6 bases between the two germline ends.

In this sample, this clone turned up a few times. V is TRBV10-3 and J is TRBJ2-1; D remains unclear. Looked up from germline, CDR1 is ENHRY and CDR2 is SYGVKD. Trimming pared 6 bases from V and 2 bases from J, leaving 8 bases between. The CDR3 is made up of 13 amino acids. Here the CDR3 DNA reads TGTGCCATCAGCGACACGGCCTACAATGAGCAGTTCTTC. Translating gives CAISDTAYNEQFF.

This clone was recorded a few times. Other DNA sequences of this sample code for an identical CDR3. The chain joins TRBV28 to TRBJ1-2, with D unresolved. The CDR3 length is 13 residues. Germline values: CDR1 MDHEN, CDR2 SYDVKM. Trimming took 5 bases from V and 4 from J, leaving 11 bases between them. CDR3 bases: TGTGCCAGCAGTCCCCCCCCCTTCTATGGCTACACCTTC. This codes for CASSPPPFYGYTF.

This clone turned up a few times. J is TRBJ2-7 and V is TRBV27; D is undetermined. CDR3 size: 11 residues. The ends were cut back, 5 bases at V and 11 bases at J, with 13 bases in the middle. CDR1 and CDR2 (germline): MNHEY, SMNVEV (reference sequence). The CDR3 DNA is TGTGCCAGCAGTCGAGGACCGCACAAGTACTTC. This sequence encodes CASSRGPHKYF.

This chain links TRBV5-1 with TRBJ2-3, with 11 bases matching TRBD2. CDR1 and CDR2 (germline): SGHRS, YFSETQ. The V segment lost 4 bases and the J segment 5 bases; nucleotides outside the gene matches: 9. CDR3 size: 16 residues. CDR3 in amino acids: CASSTGLAGVVDTQYF. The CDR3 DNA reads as TGCGCCAGCAGCACCGGACTAGCGGGTGTGGTAGATACGCAGTATTTT.

CDR3 region: CSVLDRPQETQYF. DNA of the CDR3: TGCAGCGTCCTGGACAGGCCCCAAGAGACCCAGTACTTC. This rearrangement joins TRBV29-1 to TRBJ2-5; 7 nucleotides line up with TRBD1. With 6 bases clipped from V and 1 base from J, the junction kept 5 bases outside the gene matches. This CDR3 contains 13 residues. The V gene's germline CDR1 is SQVTM and CDR2 ANQGSEA.

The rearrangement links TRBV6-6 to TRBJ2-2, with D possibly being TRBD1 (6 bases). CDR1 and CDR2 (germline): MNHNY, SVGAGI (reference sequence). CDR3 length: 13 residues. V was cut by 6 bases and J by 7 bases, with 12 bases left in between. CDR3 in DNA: TGTGCCAGCAGAAGAACAGGGCTCGGGGAGCTGTTTTTT. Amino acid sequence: CASRRTGLGELFF.

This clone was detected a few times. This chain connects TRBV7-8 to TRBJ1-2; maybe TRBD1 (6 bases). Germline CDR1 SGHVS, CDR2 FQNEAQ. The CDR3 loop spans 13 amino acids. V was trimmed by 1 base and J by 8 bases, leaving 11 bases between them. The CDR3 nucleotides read TGTGCCAGCAGCTTAGGACAGGAGAGGGGCTACACCTTC. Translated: CASSLGQERGYTF.

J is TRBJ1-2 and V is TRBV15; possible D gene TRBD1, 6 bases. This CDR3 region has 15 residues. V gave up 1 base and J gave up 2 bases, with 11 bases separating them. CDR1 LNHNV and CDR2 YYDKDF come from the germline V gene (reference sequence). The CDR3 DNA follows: TGTGCCACCAGCAGAGTTCGGCAGGGGAACTATGGCTACACCTTC. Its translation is CATSRVRQGNYGYTF.